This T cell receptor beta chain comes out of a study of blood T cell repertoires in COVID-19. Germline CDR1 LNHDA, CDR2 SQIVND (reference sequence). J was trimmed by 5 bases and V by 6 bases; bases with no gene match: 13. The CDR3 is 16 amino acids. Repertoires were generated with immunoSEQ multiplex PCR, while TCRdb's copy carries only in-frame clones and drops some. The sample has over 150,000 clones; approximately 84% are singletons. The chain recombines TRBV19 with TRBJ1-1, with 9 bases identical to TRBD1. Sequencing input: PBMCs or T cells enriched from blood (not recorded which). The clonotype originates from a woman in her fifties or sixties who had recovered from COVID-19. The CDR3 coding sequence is TGTGCCAGTAGCCTCCCCCCGGGACAGGGACGAACTGAAGCTTTCTTT. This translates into CASSLPPGQGRTEAFF.